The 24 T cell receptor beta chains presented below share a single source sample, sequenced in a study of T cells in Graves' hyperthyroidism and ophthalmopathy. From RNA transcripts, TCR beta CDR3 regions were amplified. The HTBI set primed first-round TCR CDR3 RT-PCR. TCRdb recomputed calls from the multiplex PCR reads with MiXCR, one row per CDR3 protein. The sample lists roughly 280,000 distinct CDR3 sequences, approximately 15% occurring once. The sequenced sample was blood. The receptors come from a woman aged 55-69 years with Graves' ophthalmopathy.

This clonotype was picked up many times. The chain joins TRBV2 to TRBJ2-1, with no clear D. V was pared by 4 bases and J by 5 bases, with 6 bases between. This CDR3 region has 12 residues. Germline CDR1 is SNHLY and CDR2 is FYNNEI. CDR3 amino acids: CASSGSDNEQFF. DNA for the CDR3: TGTGCCAGCAGTGGTTCAGACAATGAGCAGTTCTTC.

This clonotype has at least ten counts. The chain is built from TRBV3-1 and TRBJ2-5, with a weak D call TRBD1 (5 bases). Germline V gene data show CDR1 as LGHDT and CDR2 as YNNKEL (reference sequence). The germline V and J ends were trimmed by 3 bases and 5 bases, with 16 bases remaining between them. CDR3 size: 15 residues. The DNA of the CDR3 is TGTGCCAGCAGCCAGGGCCGAACAGGTCCGGAGACCCAGTACTTC. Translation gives CASSQGRTGPETQYF.

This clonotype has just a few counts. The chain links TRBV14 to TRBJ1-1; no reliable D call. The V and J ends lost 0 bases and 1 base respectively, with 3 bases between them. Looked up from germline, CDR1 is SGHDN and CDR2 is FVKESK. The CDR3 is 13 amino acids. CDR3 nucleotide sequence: TGTGCCAGCAGCCAAGAATCGAACACTGAAGCTTTCTTT. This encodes CASSQESNTEAFF.

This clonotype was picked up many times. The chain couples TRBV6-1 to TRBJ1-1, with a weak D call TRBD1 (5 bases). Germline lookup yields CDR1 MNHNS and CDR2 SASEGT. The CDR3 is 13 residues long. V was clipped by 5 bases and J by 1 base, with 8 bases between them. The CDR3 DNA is TGTGCCAGCAGTTCACAGGCGAACACTGAAGCTTTCTTT. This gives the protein CASSSQANTEAFF.

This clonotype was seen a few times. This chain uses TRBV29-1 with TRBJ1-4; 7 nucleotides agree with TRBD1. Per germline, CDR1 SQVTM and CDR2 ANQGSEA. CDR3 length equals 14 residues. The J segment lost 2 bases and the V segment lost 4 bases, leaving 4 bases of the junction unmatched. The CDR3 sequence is CSVGDRATNEKLFF. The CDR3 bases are TGCAGCGTTGGAGACAGGGCGACTAATGAAAAACTGTTTTTT.

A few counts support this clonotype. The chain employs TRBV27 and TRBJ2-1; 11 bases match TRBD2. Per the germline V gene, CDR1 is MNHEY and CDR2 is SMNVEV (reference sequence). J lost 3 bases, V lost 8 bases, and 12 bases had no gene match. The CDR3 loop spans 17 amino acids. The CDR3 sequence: CASGFHSGRALYNEQFF. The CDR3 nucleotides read TGTGCCAGCGGCTTCCATAGCGGGAGGGCCCTCTACAATGAGCAGTTCTTC.

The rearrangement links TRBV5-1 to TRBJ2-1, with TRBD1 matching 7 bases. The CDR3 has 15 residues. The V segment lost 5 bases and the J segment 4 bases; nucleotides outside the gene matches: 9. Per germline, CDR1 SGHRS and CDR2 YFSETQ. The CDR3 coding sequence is TGCGCCAGCAGATCTACAGGGGTACAATACAATGAGCAGTTCTTC. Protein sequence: CASRSTGVQYNEQFF.

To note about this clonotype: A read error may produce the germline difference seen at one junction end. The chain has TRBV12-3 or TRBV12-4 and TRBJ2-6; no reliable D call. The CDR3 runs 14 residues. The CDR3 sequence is CASRIFSGANVLTF. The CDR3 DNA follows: TGTGCGAGCAGGATCTTCTCTGGGGCCAACGTCCTGACTTTC.

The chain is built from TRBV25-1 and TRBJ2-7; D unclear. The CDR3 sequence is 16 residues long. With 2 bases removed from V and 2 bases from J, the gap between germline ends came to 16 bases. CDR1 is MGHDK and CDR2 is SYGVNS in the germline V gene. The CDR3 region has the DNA TGTGCCAGCAGTGAACGTGGCCGGACGCTCACCTACGAGCAGTACTTC. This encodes CASSERGRTLTYEQYF.

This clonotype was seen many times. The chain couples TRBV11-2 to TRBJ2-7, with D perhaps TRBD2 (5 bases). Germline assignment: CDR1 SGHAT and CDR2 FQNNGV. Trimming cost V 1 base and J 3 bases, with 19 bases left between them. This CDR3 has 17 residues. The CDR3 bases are TGTGCCAGCAGCTTAGGCTCAACCTGGGGAGAGAGCTACGAGCAGTACTTC. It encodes CASSLGSTWGESYEQYF.

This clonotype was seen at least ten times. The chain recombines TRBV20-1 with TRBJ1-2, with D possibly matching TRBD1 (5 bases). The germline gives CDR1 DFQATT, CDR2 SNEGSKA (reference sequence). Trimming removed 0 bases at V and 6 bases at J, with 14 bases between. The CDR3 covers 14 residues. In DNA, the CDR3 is TGCAGTGCTAGAGACCCGGGACCACAGAATGGCTACACCTTC. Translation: CSARDPGPQNGYTF.

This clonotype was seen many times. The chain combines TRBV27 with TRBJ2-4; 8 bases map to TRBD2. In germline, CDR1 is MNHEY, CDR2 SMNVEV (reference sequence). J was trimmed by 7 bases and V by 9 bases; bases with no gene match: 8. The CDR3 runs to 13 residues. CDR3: CASKISGGNIQYF. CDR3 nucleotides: TGTGCCAGTAAAATCTCGGGGGGGAACATTCAGTACTTC.

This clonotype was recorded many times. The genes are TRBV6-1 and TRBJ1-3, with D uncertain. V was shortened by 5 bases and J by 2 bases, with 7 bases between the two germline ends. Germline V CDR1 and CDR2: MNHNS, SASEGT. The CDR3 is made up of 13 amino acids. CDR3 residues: CASSKDAGNTIYF. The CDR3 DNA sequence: TGTGCCAGCAGTAAGGATGCTGGAAACACCATATATTTT.

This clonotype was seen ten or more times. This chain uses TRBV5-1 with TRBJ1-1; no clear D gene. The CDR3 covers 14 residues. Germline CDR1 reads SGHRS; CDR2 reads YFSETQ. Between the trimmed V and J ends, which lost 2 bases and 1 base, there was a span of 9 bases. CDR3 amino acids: CASSFRVGNTEAFF. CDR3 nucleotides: TGCGCCAGCAGCTTCCGGGTAGGGAACACTGAAGCTTTCTTT.

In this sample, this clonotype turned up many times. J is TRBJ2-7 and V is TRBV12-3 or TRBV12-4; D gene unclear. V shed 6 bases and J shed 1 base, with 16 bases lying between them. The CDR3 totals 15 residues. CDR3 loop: CASSPRRRPSYEQYF. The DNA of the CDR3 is TGTGCCAGCAGCCCCCGGAGAAGGCCATCCTACGAGCAGTACTTC.

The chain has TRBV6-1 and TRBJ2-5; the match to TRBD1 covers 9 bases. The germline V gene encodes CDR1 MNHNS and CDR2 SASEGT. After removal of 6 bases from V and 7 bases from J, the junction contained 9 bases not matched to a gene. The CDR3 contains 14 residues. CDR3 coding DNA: TGTGCCAGCAGGCCACAGGGGGCGAGAGGGACCCAGTACTTC. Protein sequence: CASRPQGARGTQYF.

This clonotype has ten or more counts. CDR3 loop: CASSYPPTSGRAENYEQYF. The CDR3 coding sequence is TGTGCCAGCAGTTACCCACCTACTAGCGGGAGGGCCGAGAACTACGAGCAGTACTTC. This chain uses TRBV6-5 with TRBJ2-7; 13 positions match TRBD2. CDR1 MNHEY and CDR2 SVGAGI come from the germline V gene. This CDR3 spans 19 amino acids. With V trimmed by 2 bases and J by 3 bases, 13 bases remained unmatched.

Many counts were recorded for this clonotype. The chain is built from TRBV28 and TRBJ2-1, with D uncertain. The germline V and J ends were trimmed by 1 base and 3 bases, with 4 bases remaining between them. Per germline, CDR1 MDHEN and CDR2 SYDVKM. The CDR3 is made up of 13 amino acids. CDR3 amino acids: CASSLFDYNEQFF. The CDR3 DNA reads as TGTGCCAGCAGTTTATTCGACTACAATGAGCAGTTCTTC.

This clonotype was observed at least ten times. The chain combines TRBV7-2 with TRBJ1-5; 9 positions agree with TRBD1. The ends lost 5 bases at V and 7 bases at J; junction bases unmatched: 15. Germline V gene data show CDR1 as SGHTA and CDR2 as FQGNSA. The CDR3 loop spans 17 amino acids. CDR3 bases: TGTGCCAGCAGCAACAGACAGGGACAGGGTCAGGCCCAGCCCCAGCATTTT. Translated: CASSNRQGQGQAQPQHF.

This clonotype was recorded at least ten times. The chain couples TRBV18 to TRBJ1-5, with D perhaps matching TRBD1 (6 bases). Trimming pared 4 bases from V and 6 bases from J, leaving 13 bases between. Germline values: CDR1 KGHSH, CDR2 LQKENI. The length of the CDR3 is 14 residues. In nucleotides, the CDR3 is TGTGCCAGCTCACAAGGACAGCTCGGTCAGCCCCAGCATTTT. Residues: CASSQGQLGQPQHF. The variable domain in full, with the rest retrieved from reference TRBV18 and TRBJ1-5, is NAGVMQNPRHLVRRRGQEARLRCSPMKGHSHVYWYRQLPEEGLKFMVYLQKENIIDESGMPKERFSAEFPKEGPSILRIQQVVRGDSAAYFCASSQGQLGQPQHFGDGTRLSIL.

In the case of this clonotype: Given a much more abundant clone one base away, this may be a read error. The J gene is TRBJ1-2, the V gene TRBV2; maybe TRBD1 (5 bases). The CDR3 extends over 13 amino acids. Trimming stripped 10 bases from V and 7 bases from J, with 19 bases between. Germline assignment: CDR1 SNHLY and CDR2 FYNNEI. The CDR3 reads CATYLGGVCGYTF. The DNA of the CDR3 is TGTGCCACCTACCTCGGGGGGGTGTGTGGCTACACCTTC.

The CDR3 DNA reads as TGTGCCAGCGGGGATGGACAGGGGCGAACCGGGGAGCTGTTTTTT. As protein: CASGDGQGRTGELFF. This chain uses TRBV2 with TRBJ2-2; 9 bases are a match to TRBD1. Trimming at V came to 8 bases and at J to 5 bases, leaving 9 bases not matched to a gene. CDR3 length equals 15 residues. Germline V gene sequence: CDR1 SNHLY, CDR2 FYNNEI.

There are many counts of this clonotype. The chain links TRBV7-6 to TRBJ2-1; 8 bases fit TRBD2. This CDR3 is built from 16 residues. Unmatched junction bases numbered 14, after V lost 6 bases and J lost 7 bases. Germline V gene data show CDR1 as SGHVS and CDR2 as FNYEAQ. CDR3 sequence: CASSRYETGGRNEQFF. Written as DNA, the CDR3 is TGTGCCAGCAGTCGATATGAAACGGGAGGGAGGAATGAGCAGTTCTTC.

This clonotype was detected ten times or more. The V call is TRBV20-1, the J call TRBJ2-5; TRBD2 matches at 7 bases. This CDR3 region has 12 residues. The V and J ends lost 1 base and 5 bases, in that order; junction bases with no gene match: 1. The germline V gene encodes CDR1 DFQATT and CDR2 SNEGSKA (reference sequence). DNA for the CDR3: TGCAGTGCTAGAGGCGGGGGTGAGACCCAGTACTTC. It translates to CSARGGGETQYF.